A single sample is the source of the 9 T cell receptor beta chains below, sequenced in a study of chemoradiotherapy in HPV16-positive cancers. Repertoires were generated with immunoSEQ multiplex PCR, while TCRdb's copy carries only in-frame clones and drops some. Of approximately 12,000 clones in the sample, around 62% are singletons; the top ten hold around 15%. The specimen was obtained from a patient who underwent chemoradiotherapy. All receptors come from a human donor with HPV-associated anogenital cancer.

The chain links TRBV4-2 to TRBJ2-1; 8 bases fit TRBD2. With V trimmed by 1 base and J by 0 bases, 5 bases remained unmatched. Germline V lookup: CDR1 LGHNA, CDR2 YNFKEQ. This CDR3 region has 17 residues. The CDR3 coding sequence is TGTGCCAGCAGCCAAGTTTCCGGGACTAGCTCCTACAATGAGCAGTTCTTC. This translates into CASSQVSGTSSYNEQFF.

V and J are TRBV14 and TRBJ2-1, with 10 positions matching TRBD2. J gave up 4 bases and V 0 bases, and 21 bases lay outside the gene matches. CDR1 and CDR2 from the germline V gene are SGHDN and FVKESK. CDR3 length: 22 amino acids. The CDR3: CASSQDRYRATTSGILYNEQFF. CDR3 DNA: TGTGCCAGCAGCCAAGATCGGTATAGGGCAACAACTAGCGGGATACTATACAATGAGCAGTTCTTC.

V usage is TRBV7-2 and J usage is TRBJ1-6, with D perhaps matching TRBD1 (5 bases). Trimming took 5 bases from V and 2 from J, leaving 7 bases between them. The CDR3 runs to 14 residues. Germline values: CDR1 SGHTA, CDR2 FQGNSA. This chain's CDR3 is CASSVGPYNSPLHF. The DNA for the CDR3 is TGTGCCAGCAGCGTGGGACCCTATAATTCACCCCTCCACTTT.

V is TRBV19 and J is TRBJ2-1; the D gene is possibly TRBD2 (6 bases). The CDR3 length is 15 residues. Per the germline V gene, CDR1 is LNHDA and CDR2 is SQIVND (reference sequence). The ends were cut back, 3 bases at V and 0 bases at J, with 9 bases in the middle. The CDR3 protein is CASSMAGFSYNEQFF. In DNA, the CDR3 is TGTGCCAGTAGTATGGCGGGGTTCTCCTACAATGAGCAGTTCTTC.

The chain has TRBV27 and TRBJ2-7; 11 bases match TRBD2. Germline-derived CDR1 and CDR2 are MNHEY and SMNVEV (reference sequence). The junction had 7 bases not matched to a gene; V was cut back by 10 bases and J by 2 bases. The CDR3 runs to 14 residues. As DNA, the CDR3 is TGTGCCACCCAGGAGACTAGCGGGGCCTACGAGCAGTACTTC. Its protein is CATQETSGAYEQYF.

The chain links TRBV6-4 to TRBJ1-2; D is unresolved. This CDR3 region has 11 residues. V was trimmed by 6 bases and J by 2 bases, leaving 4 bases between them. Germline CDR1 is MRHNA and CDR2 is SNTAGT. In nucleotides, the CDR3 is TGTGCCAGCAGGACGAACTATGGCTACACCTTC. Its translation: CASRTNYGYTF.

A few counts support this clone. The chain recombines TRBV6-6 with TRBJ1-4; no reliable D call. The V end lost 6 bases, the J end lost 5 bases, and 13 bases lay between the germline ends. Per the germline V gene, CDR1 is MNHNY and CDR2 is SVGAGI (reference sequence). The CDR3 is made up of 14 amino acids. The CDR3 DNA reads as TGTGCCAGCAGGCTAGAGGACCAAAATGAAAAACTGTTTTTT. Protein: CASRLEDQNEKLFF.

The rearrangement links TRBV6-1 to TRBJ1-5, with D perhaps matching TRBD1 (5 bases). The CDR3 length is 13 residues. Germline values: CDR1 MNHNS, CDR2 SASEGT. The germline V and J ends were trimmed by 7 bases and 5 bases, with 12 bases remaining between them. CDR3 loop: CASTGQQDQPQHF. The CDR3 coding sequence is TGTGCCAGCACAGGGCAGCAAGATCAGCCCCAGCATTTT.

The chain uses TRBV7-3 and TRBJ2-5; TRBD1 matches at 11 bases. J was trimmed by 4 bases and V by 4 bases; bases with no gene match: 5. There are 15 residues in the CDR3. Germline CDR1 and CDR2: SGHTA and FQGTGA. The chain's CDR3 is CASSSGTGGAETQYF. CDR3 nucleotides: TGTGCCAGCAGCTCCGGGACAGGGGGGGCAGAGACCCAGTACTTC. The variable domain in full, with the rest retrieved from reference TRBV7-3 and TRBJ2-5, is GAGVSQTPSNKVTEKGKYVELRCDPISGHTALYWYRQSLGQGPEFLIYFQGTGAADDSGLPNDRFFAVRPEGSVSTLKIQRTERGDSAVYLCASSSGTGGAETQYFGPGTRLLVL.